Each of the 3 T cell receptor beta chains below was sequenced from the same sample in a study of T cell responses to AZD1222 COVID-19 vaccine. Sequencing was performed with immunoSEQ multiplex PCR; in TCRdb, only in-frame clones are kept and a portion is missing. The sample yields roughly 140,000 clones, approximately 89% seen once. Material: peripheral blood, obtained on day 0 of AZD1222 vaccination. The source of these receptors is an adult in good health.

The chain uses TRBV9 and TRBJ2-2; perhaps TRBD1 as D (5 bases). The CDR3 runs to 16 residues. V lost 3 bases and J lost 4, with 16 bases in between. The germline CDR1 and CDR2 sequences are SGDLS and YYNGEE. CDR3 sequence (DNA): TGTGCCAGCAGCGACGGTCAGGGTCGGAGCACCGGGGAGCTGTTTTTT. Its protein product is CASSDGQGRSTGELFF.

This chain connects TRBV9 to TRBJ2-7, with unresolved D. Trimming took off 0 bases at V and 0 bases at J, with 10 bases between the two ends. The CDR3 contains 15 residues. Looked up from germline, CDR1 is SGDLS and CDR2 is YYNGEE. The CDR3 reads CASSVGPLNSYEQYF. In DNA, the CDR3 is TGTGCCAGCAGCGTAGGACCCCTTAACTCCTACGAGCAGTACTTC.

This chain connects TRBV25-1 to TRBJ1-1; perhaps TRBD1 as D (5 bases). The CDR3 spans 16 residues. From germline, CDR1 is MGHDK and CDR2 SYGVNS. V lost 6 bases and J lost 1, with 18 bases in between. CDR3 in amino acids: CASRIQILGGNTEAFF. CDR3 in DNA: TGTGCCAGCAGGATACAGATCCTGGGGGGGAACACTGAAGCTTTCTTT.